This T cell receptor beta chain was profiled in a study of blood T cells in healthy people across ages. Combining a sample-barcoded 5' primer with a J-beta primer mix, a second PCR ran for roughly 7 to 12 cycles. MiXCR, applied by TCRdb to the 5' RACE reads, yields one record per CDR3 protein. In the table there are some 640,000 distinct CDR3 sequences, 49% of which are singletons. A note on this clonotype: The antigen is undetermined.

Trimming shortened V by 5 bases and J by 7 bases, and 18 bases separated the two germline ends. CDR1 SGHTA and CDR2 FQGNSA come from the germline V gene. The CDR3 loop spans 15 amino acids. Study-level findings and limits: CMV status of donors was not determined, possibly confounding expanded clonotype changes.

Sequencing used blood. V usage is TRBV7-2 and J usage is TRBJ1-5; D is possibly TRBD1 (5 bases). The source is a woman aged 55-75 years in good health. The CDR3 protein is CASSVTREIGQPQHF. For the CDR3, the DNA is TGTGCCAGCAGCGTTACCAGGGAGATAGGGCAGCCCCAGCATTTT.